This TCR beta chain is from a study of vaccination effects on CD4 cells after COVID-19. With respect to this clone: The antigen remains unidentified.

General study results and limits: A shortage of convalescent patients and an absence of early post-infection timepoints characterized the study.

There are 13 residues in the CDR3. With 8 bases removed from V and 4 bases from J, the gap between germline ends came to 13 bases. The germline V gene has CDR1 PRHDT and CDR2 FYEKMQ (reference sequence). Clones were read by immunoSEQ multiplex PCR, and TCRdb kept only the in-frame ones, dropping some. Among some 61,000 clones, roughly three quarters were seen once, and the ten largest hold about 0.86%. Pools of viral peptides were used by the ViraFEST assay to expand antigen-specific CD4+ T cells ahead of sequencing. Following a roughly 11-day culture, CD4+ T cells were purified. Participants completed two doses of the BNT162b2 or mRNA-1273 vaccine. PBMC cultures contained 1.5 million to 2 million cells per well, around 10 IU/ml IL-2 and around 9.3 ug/ml peptides.

The chain uses TRBV13 and TRBJ2-3; D possibly corresponds to TRBD2 (6 bases). The TCR comes from a human donor who received a COVID-19 vaccine. Sequencing was performed on CD4+ T cells from PBMCs cultured with HCoV-OC43 spike peptides, taken after COVID-19 vaccination. Subset described: HCoV-OC43 spike overlapping peptide pool stimulation. Here the CDR3 DNA reads TGTGCCAGCCATAAAACGGGGGCAGATACGCAGTATTTT. Translation: CASHKTGADTQYF.